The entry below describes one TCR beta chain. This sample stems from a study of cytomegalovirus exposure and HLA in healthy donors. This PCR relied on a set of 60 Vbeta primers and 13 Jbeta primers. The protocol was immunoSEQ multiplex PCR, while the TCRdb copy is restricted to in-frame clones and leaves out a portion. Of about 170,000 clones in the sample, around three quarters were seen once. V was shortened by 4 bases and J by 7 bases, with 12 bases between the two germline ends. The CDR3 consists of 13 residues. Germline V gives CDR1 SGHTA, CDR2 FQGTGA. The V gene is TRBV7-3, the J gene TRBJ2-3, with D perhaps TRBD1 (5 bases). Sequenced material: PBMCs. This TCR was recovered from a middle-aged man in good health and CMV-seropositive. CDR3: CASSSGSGNTQYF. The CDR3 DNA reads TGTGCCAGCAGCTCAGGCTCAGGGAATACGCAGTATTTT. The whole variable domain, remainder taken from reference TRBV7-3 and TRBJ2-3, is GAGVSQTPSNKVTEKGKYVELRCDPISGHTALYWYRQSLGQGPEFLIYFQGTGAADDSGLPNDRFFAVRPEGSVSTLKIQRTERGDSAVYLCASSSGSGNTQYFGPGTRLTVL.